These 30 T cell receptor beta chains were all obtained from the same sample, sequenced in a study of T cell clonality in common variable immunodeficiency. Profiled with immunoSEQ multiplex PCR; TCRdb holds only in-frame clones, not every one. Recorded here are about 45,000 clones, none singletons. The sequenced material came from peripheral blood mononuclear cells. The receptors were sampled from a person between 18 and 75 years old in good health.

This clone was seen ten or more times. The read gets to within 3 residues of the CDR3 end, and the germline J gene fills in the rest. V is TRBV29-1 and J is TRBJ2-1, with TRBD2 as a possible D gene (6 bases). V was clipped by 3 bases and J by 4 bases, with 13 bases between them. The CDR3 loop spans 14 amino acids. Looked up from germline, CDR1 is SQVTM and CDR2 is ANQGSEA. The CDR3 region is CSVDKIAAYNEQFF. The part of the CDR3 DNA that was read is TGCAGCGTTGATAAAATAGCGGCATACAATGAG.

In its sample, this clone was seen many times. The observed sequence ends 3 residues before the CDR3 terminus, with the missing tail filled in from the germline J gene. This chain connects TRBV2 to TRBJ2-1; TRBD1 might be the D (5 bases). Per germline, CDR1 SNHLY and CDR2 FYNNEI. V lost 6 bases and J 5 bases, leaving 8 bases between the germline ends. This CDR3 is 12 amino acids long. CDR3 DNA (partial): TGTGCCAGCAGACCAGGGAACAATGAG. The encoded protein is CASRPGNNE. The full-length CDR3 reads as CASRPGNNEQFF.

This clone was seen ten or more times. Read coverage stops 3 residues before the CDR3 terminus; the germline J gene supplies the remainder. The chain recombines TRBV6-1 with TRBJ2-2; TRBD1 aligns across 8 bases. Germline V lookup: CDR1 MNHNS, CDR2 SASEGT. The trim removed 3 bases at V and 6 bases at J, leaving 9 bases unmatched. CDR3 length equals 16 residues. The DNA read from the CDR3 is TGTGCCAGCAGTGAGAACCAGGGGGCTTTGGCCGGGGAG. Amino acids: CASSENQGALAGE. The whole CDR3 is CASSENQGALAGELFF.

This clone occurred many times. The CDR3 end lies 3 residues beyond the end of the read and is filled in from the germline J gene. The V gene is TRBV7-9, the J gene TRBJ1-1; possibly TRBD1 for D (6 bases). Germline V gene lookup returns CDR1 SEHNR and CDR2 FQNEAQ (reference sequence). The CDR3 is 14 residues long. Trimming left V 6 bases short and J 1 base short, with 12 bases between. The sequenced CDR3 bases are TGTGCCAGCAGGTCGGACAGACAGAACACTGAA. It specifies CASRSDRQNTE. The full CDR3 protein is CASRSDRQNTEAFF.

This clone has at least ten counts. Read sequence stops 3 residues before the CDR3 end, and the germline J gene provides the missing end. The V and J genes are TRBV20-1 and TRBJ2-2; D is possibly TRBD1 (7 bases). The CDR3 contains 16 residues. Germline-derived CDR1 and CDR2 are DFQATT and SNEGSKA (reference sequence). The V end lost 0 bases, the J end lost 5 bases, and 16 bases lay between the germline ends. The CDR3 bases that were read are TGCAGTGCTAGAGACTCAGGGGGAGGTGGGACCGGGGAG. Translating gives CSARDSGGGGTGE. The full-length CDR3 reads as CSARDSGGGGTGELFF.

Many counts were recorded for this clone. The read terminates 3 residues before the CDR3 end, so the remaining end is supplied by the germline J gene. The chain employs TRBV4-1 and TRBJ2-3; D is ambiguous. Germline CDR1 and CDR2: MGHRA and YSYEKL. The CDR3 has 15 amino acids. CDR3 sequence reads: CASSQESLTWRTQYF. The DNA read from the CDR3 is TGCGCCAGCAGCCAAGAAAGCTTGACATGGCGCACG.

This clone was seen ten or more times. The CDR3 is cut off 3 residues early in the read; its end comes from the germline J gene. This chain uses TRBV20-1 with TRBJ1-2; D is possibly TRBD1 (5 bases). The V gene's germline CDR1 is DFQATT and CDR2 SNEGSKA (reference sequence). CDR3 length: 21 amino acids. CDR3 DNA, as far as it was read: TGCAGTGCTAGAGATATCTTAGGGCAGACTGGCAGGGTCGAGAGGTTATGGGGC. As protein: CSARDILGQTGRVERLWG. The whole CDR3 sequence reads CSARDILGQTGRVERLWGYTF.

This clone was detected many times. The junction shows a germline mismatch at one end, possibly a read error. The read is 3 residues too short to cover the CDR3 end, so that end is filled in from the germline J gene. The V gene is TRBV7-3, the J gene TRBJ2-1; 10 bases fit TRBD2. The CDR3 consists of 15 residues. Germline values: CDR1 SGHTA, CDR2 FQGTGA. The CDR3 here is CASSLTSGVYNEQFF. The part of the CDR3 DNA that was read is TGTGCCAGCAGCCTAACTAGCGGGGTTTACAATGAG.

This clone was seen at least ten times. The read ends 3 residues early relative to the CDR3; the germline J gene fills the gap. The J gene is TRBJ2-1, the V gene TRBV19; 8 nucleotides match TRBD1. Germline CDR1 and CDR2: LNHDA and SQIVND (reference sequence). CDR3 length equals 13 residues. With 6 bases clipped from V and 9 bases from J, the junction kept 7 bases outside the gene matches. The part of the CDR3 DNA that was read is TGTGCCAGTAGGGCGGACAGGGCAGGTGAG. It yields the protein CASRADRAGE. The full CDR3 reads CASRADRAGEQFF.

This clone was picked up many times. The read halts 3 residues ahead of the CDR3 end, with the missing end drawn from the germline J gene. The rearrangement links TRBV29-1 to TRBJ1-1; D call uncertain. The CDR3 sequence is 12 residues long. Germline CDR1 and CDR2: SQVTM and ANQGSEA. CDR3: CSVEVGREGAFF. The sequenced part of the CDR3 DNA is TGCAGCGTTGAGGTCGGCAGAGAGGGA.

This clone was detected only a few times. The read stops 3 residues short of the end of the CDR3; the missing end is completed from the germline J gene. The V call is TRBV2, the J call TRBJ2-1; 11 nucleotides align to TRBD2. V shed 8 bases, J shed 8 bases, and the junction held 14 bases outside the gene matches. This CDR3 has 16 residues. Per germline, CDR1 SNHLY and CDR2 FYNNEI. The DNA read from the CDR3 is TGTGCCAGCGCCGCCCGAGGGCTAGCGGGGGGAGATGAG. This translates into CASAARGLAGGDE. The whole CDR3 protein reads CASAARGLAGGDEQFF.

The sample holds many counts of this clone. The read ends 3 residues before the CDR3 terminus; that terminus is restored from the germline J gene. The chain combines TRBV5-6 with TRBJ2-5, with a tentative D call TRBD2 (6 bases). The V end was cut by 5 bases, the J end by 5 bases, with 13 bases between. Per the germline V gene, CDR1 is SGHDT and CDR2 is YYEEEE. The CDR3 has 13 residues. CDR3 sequence reads: CASSSGGLETQYF. The DNA read from the CDR3 is TGTGCCAGCAGTTCCGGAGGGTTGGAGACC. Full variable domain (outside the CDR3, taken from reference TRBV5-6 and TRBJ2-5): DAGVTQSPTHLIKTRGQQVTLRCSPKSGHDTVSWYQQALGQGPQFIFQYYEEEERQRGNFPDRFSGHQFPNYSSELNVNALLLGDSALYLCASSSGGLETQYFGPGTRLLVL.

At least ten counts were recorded for this clone. The sequence runs out 3 residues before the end of the CDR3; the remainder is reconstructed from the germline J gene. The J gene is TRBJ1-1, the V gene TRBV20-1; D possibly corresponds to TRBD1 (5 bases). V was cut by 0 bases and J by 4 bases, with 12 bases left in between. The germline CDR1 and CDR2 sequences are DFQATT and SNEGSKA (reference sequence). This CDR3 is built from 14 residues. CDR3 bases read: TGCAGTGCTAGAGACAGGGTAGGGAGCACTGAA. Protein product: CSARDRVGSTE. Given in full, the CDR3 is CSARDRVGSTEAFF.

This clone came up many times. The CDR3 extends 3 residues past the end of the read, so its final part is completed from the germline J gene. V is TRBV7-2 and J is TRBJ1-1; TRBD1 agrees at 7 bases. The CDR3 totals 16 residues. Germline V gives CDR1 SGHTA, CDR2 FQGNSA. V was pared by 0 bases and J by 4 bases, with 8 bases of the junction left unmatched. The chain's CDR3 is CASSLADRVVGTEAFF. CDR3 DNA (partial): TGTGCCAGCAGCTTAGCCGACAGGGTAGTCGGCACTGAA.

In this sample, this clone turned up many times. The sequence runs out 3 residues before the end of the CDR3; the remainder is reconstructed from the germline J gene. The V gene is TRBV19, the J gene TRBJ1-4; 8 bases are a match to TRBD1. With 5 bases clipped from V and 6 bases from J, the junction kept 8 bases outside the gene matches. CDR3 length: 15 residues. Germline CDR1 is LNHDA and CDR2 is SQIVND (reference sequence). CDR3 protein: CASSPLDRDDEKLFF. CDR3 DNA (partial): TGTGCCAGTAGTCCCCTGGACAGGGACGATGAAAAA.

This clone has at least ten counts. Coverage ceases 3 residues before the CDR3 finishes, and the germline J gene fills in the end. The chain uses TRBV11-1 and TRBJ1-1; 10 bases map to TRBD1. The junction had 2 bases not matched to a gene; V was cut back by 5 bases and J by 2 bases. Germline lookup yields CDR1 SGHAT and CDR2 FQDESV (reference sequence). The length of the CDR3 is 14 residues. CDR3 DNA, as far as it was read: TGTGCCAGCAGCCGGGACAGGGGAAACACTGAA. Translation: CASSRDRGNTE. In full, the CDR3 reads CASSRDRGNTEAFF.

This clone was detected many times. Read data end 3 residues before the CDR3 end; the end is taken from the germline J gene. The V gene is TRBV20-1, the J gene TRBJ1-2, with 8 bases matching TRBD1. This CDR3 comprises 12 residues. The germline V gene encodes CDR1 DFQATT and CDR2 SNEGSKA (reference sequence). V was clipped by 6 bases and J by 7 bases; unmatched bases: 7. Incomplete CDR3 DNA: TGCAGTGCACCGACAGGGGAAGTTGGC. Amino acids: CSAPTGEVG. The CDR3 in its entirety is CSAPTGEVGYTF.

Many counts were recorded for this clone. Read data end 3 residues before the CDR3 end; the end is taken from the germline J gene. This chain links TRBV7-6 with TRBJ1-2; 7 nucleotides align to TRBD1. This CDR3 is 15 amino acids long. V lost 0 bases to trimming and J lost 3 bases; unmatched junction nucleotides: 4. Germline V CDR1 and CDR2: SGHVS, FNYEAQ. The covered CDR3 bases are TGTGCCAGCAGCTTAGCAGGGGGCTTAGACTATGGC. Encoded protein: CASSLAGGLDYG. The full CDR3 protein is CASSLAGGLDYGYTF.

There are many counts of this clone. The read falls 3 residues short of the CDR3 end, and the missing part is taken from the germline J gene. The J gene is TRBJ2-7, the V gene TRBV5-1; D gene uncertain. V was clipped by 1 base and J by 4 bases, with 12 bases between them. Germline CDR1 reads SGHRS; CDR2 reads YFSETQ. The CDR3 covers 14 residues. The part of the CDR3 DNA that was read is TGCGCCAGCAGCTTGACCGGCGGCGAATACGAG. Translation gives CASSLTGGEYE. The CDR3 in full is CASSLTGGEYEQYF.

This clone was counted many times. Read coverage stops 3 residues before the CDR3 terminus; the germline J gene supplies the remainder. The V and J genes are TRBV18 and TRBJ1-3; 8 bases are a match to TRBD1. The germline gives CDR1 KGHSH, CDR2 LQKENI. The CDR3 length is 16 residues. V lost 0 bases and J lost 0; bases outside the gene matches: 1. CDR3 sequence: CASSPPGQASGNTIYF. The DNA read from the CDR3 is TGTGCCAGCTCACCACCGGGACAGGCCTCTGGAAACACC.

This clone was detected ten times or more. The read ends 3 residues shy of where the CDR3 ends; the end is completed using the germline J gene. V gene TRBV5-4 combines with J gene TRBJ1-2, with 7 positions matching TRBD1. The ends lost 4 bases at V and 7 bases at J; junction bases unmatched: 7. The CDR3 length is 13 residues. The germline V gene encodes CDR1 SGHNT and CDR2 YYREEE (reference sequence). CDR3 loop: CASSGGQNIGYTF. The covered CDR3 bases are TGTGCCAGCAGCGGGGGACAGAACATTGGC.

This clone was found many times. The read stops 3 residues short of the end of the CDR3; the missing end is completed from the germline J gene. The chain has TRBV14 and TRBJ2-1; D may be TRBD2 (6 bases). V dropped 7 bases and J dropped 5 bases, with 15 bases sitting between them. The CDR3 is 14 amino acids. Germline CDR1 reads SGHDN; CDR2 reads FVKESK. The sequenced part of the CDR3 DNA is TGTGCCAGCACCCCGGGACTGCGGAACAATGAG. Residues: CASTPGLRNNE. The full CDR3 protein is CASTPGLRNNEQFF.

As for this clone: Given a much more abundant clone one base away, this may be a read error. The read falls 3 residues short of the CDR3 end, and the missing part is taken from the germline J gene. Other DNA sequences of this sample code for an identical CDR3. V gene TRBV19 combines with J gene TRBJ2-7; D call uncertain. CDR1 and CDR2 from the germline V gene are LNHDA and SQIVND (reference sequence). Trimming removed 3 bases from V and 6 bases from J, with 15 bases in between. This CDR3 region has 14 residues. The CDR3 reads CASSIPGLVTEQYF. Incomplete CDR3 DNA: TGTGCCAGTAGTATCCCGGGTCTAGTTACCGAG.

This clone has ten or more counts. The sequenced fragment ends 3 residues before the CDR3 boundary, so the rest is inferred from the germline J gene. The gene calls are TRBV18 and TRBJ1-6, with 9 nucleotides matching TRBD1. Germline-derived CDR1 and CDR2 are KGHSH and LQKENI. CDR3 size: 16 residues. The V gene end was trimmed by 1 base and the J gene end by 8 bases; junction bases not matched to a gene: 6. The DNA read from the CDR3 is TGTGCCAGCTCACCACAGACAGGGGGGTTCGATTCACCC. This gives the protein CASSPQTGGFDSP. The full CDR3 is CASSPQTGGFDSPLHF.

This clone showed up many times. The sequence runs out 3 residues before the end of the CDR3; the remainder is reconstructed from the germline J gene. The chain is built from TRBV12-3 or TRBV12-4 and TRBJ1-5; D call uncertain. The CDR3 loop spans 14 amino acids. V was clipped by 2 bases and J by 4 bases, with 9 bases between them. Incomplete CDR3 DNA: TGTGCCAGCAGTTTACGCACAGTAAATCAGCCC. Protein: CASSLRTVNQP. The entire CDR3 protein reads CASSLRTVNQPQHF.

This clone was seen many times. The read terminates 3 residues before the CDR3 end, so the remaining end is supplied by the germline J gene. The chain joins TRBV6-2 or TRBV6-3 to TRBJ1-1, with 7 bases matching TRBD1. With 5 bases clipped from V and 1 base from J, the junction kept 4 bases outside the gene matches. This CDR3 is 14 amino acids long. CDR1 is MNHEY, CDR2 SVGEGT, per germline. CDR3 DNA (partial): TGTGCCAGCAGTCACCGACAGGGGAACACTGAA. Encoded protein: CASSHRQGNTE. The whole CDR3 sequence reads CASSHRQGNTEAFF.

This clone was counted at least ten times. The CDR3 end is not reached by the read, which stops 3 residues before it; the germline J gene fills it in. The rearrangement links TRBV7-9 to TRBJ2-4; TRBD1 matches 9 bases. The germline V gene encodes CDR1 SEHNR and CDR2 FQNEAQ (reference sequence). Unmatched junction bases numbered 2, after V lost 3 bases and J lost 2 bases. CDR3 length: 15 residues. CDR3 loop: CASSFTGGSKNIQYF. Incomplete CDR3 DNA: TGTGCCAGCAGCTTCACAGGGGGCTCCAAAAACATT.

This clone was seen at least ten times. The read comes to an end 3 residues before the CDR3 does, leaving the germline J gene to fill in the end. This sequence joins TRBV19 and TRBJ2-3; possibly TRBD1 or TRBD2 for D (6 bases each). CDR1 and CDR2 (germline): LNHDA, SQIVND (reference sequence). CDR3 length equals 16 residues. With 6 bases removed from V and 0 bases from J, the gap between germline ends came to 16 bases. The sequenced part of the CDR3 DNA is TGTGCCAGTAGGGAGGGACACCGGTCGAGCACAGATACG. It yields the protein CASREGHRSSTDT. The full CDR3 reads CASREGHRSSTDTQYF.

The sample holds many counts of this clone. The read halts 3 residues ahead of the CDR3 end, with the missing end drawn from the germline J gene. The chain combines TRBV5-1 with TRBJ2-5, with 8 bases aligning to TRBD1. Germline loops: CDR1 SGHRS, CDR2 YFSETQ. V shed 4 bases, J shed 1 base, and the junction held 15 bases outside the gene matches. This CDR3 spans 18 amino acids. The CDR3 sequence: CASSTRPPGQDFQETQYF. The CDR3 bases that were read are TGCGCCAGCAGCACACGGCCCCCGGGACAGGATTTCCAAGAGACC. Based on the CDR3 plus reference TRBV5-1 and TRBJ2-5, the full variable domain is KAGVTQTPRYLIKTRGQQVTLSCSPISGHRSVSWYQQTPGQGLQFLFEYFSETQRNKGNFPGRFSGRQFSNSRSEMNVSTLELGDSALYLCASSTRPPGQDFQETQYFGPGTRLLVL.

This clone came up many times. The observed sequence ends 3 residues before the CDR3 terminus, with the missing tail filled in from the germline J gene. The gene calls are TRBV15 and TRBJ2-3; a possible D gene is TRBD2 (7 bases). The V end lost 0 bases, the J end lost 6 bases, and 25 bases lay between the germline ends. This CDR3 region has 19 residues. The germline V gene encodes CDR1 LNHNV and CDR2 YYDKDF (reference sequence). The CDR3 loop is CATSRELTAGAAKRDTQYF. CDR3 DNA, as far as it was read: TGTGCCACCAGCAGAGAGCTGACGGCGGGGGCAGCGAAGCGGGATACG.